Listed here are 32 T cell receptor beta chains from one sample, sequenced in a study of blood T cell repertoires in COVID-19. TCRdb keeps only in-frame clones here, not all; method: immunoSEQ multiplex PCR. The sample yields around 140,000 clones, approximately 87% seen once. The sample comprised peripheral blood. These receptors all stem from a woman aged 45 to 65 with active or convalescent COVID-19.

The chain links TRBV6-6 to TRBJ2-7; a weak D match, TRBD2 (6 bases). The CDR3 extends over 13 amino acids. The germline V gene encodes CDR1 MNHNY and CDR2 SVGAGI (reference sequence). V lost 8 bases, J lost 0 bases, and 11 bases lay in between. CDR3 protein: CASGRRSSYEQYF. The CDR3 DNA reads TGTGCCAGCGGGAGGCGTAGCTCCTACGAGCAGTACTTC.

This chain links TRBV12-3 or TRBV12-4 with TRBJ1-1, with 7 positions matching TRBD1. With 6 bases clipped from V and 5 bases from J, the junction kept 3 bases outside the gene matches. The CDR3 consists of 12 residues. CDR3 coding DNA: TGTGCCAGCAGAGGGGGCCGAACTGAAGCTTTCTTT. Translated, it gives CASRGGRTEAFF.

The CDR3 region has the DNA TGTGCCAGCAGTTTTGAGGGCCATCAGCCCCAGCATTTT. It encodes CASSFEGHQPQHF. This sequence joins TRBV28 and TRBJ1-5; D gene uncertain. The CDR3 is 13 residues long. Germline CDR1 is MDHEN and CDR2 is SYDVKM. Trimming removed 3 bases at V and 5 bases at J, with 8 bases between. Supplemented by reference TRBV28 and TRBJ1-5, the full variable domain reads DVKVTQSSRYLVKRTGEKVFLECVQDMDHENMFWYRQDPGLGLRLIYFSYDVKMKEKGDIPEGYSVSREKKERFSLILESASTNQTSMYLCASSFEGHQPQHFGDGTRLSIL.

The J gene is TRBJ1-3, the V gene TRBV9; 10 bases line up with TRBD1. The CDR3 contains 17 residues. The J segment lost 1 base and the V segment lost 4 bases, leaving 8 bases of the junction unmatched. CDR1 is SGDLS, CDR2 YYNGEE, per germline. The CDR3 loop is CASSSRQGAGSGNTIYF. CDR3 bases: TGTGCCAGCAGCTCACGACAGGGGGCCGGATCTGGAAACACCATATATTTT.

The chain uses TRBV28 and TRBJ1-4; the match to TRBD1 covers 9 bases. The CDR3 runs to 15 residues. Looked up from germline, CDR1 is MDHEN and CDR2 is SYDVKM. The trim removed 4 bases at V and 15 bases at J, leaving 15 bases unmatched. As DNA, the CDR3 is TGTGCCAGCAGTTCCCCGGACAGGGGCTCTAATAGAATGTTTTTT. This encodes CASSSPDRGSNRMFF. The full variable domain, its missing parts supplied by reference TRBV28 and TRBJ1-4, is DVKVTQSSRYLVKRTGEKVFLECVQDMDHENMFWYRQDPGLGLRLIYFSYDVKMKEKGDIPEGYSVSREKKERFSLILESASTNQTSMYLCASSSPDRGSNRMFFGSGTQLSVL.

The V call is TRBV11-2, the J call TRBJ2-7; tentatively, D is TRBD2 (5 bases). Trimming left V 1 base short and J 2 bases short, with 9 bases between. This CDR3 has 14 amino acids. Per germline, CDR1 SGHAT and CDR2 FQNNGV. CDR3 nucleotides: TGTGCCAGCAGCTTAGGAGGGAAGACCTACGAGCAGTACTTC. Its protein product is CASSLGGKTYEQYF.

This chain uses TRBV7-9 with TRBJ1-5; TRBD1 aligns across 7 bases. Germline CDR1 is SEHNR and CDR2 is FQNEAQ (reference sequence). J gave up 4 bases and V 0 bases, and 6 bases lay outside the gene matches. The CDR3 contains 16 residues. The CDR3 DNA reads TGTGCCAGCAGCTTAGCTTACAGGGGTAAGAATCAGCCCCAGCATTTT. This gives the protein CASSLAYRGKNQPQHF.

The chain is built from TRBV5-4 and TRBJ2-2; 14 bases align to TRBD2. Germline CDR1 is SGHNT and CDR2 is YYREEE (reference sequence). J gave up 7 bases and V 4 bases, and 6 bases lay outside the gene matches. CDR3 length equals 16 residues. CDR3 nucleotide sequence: TGTGCCAGCAGCAAGGGACTAGCGGGGGCGGACGGGGAGCTGTTTTTT. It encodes CASSKGLAGADGELFF.

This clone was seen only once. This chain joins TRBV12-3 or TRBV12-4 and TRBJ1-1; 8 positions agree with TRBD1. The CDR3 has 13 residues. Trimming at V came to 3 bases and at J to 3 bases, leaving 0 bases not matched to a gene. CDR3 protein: CASSLDRDTEAFF. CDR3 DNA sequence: TGTGCCAGCAGTTTGGACAGGGACACTGAAGCTTTCTTT.

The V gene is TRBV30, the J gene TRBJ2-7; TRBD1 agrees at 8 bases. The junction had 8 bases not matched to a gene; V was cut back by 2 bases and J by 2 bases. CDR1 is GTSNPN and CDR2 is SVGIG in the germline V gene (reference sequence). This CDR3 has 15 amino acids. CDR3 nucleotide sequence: TGTGCCTGGAGTAATACCGGGACAGGCACCTACGAGCAGTACTTC. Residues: CAWSNTGTGTYEQYF.

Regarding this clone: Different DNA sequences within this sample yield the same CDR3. CDR3 loop: CASSFTGGATEAFF. DNA of the CDR3: TGTGCCAGCAGCTTCACGGGGGGAGCCACTGAAGCTTTCTTT. The V call is TRBV7-2, the J call TRBJ1-1, with D possibly TRBD1 on 5 matching bases. Germline V gene data show CDR1 as SGHTA and CDR2 as FQGNSA. The CDR3 totals 14 residues. V was shortened by 3 bases and J by 4 bases, with 12 bases between the two germline ends.

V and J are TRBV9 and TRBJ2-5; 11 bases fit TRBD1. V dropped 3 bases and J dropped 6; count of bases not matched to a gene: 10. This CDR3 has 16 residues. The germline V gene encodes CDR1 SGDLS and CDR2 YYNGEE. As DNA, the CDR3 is TGTGCCAGCAGCGAGGTCGGGACAGGGGGAGGAAAGACCCAGTACTTC. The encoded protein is CASSEVGTGGGKTQYF.

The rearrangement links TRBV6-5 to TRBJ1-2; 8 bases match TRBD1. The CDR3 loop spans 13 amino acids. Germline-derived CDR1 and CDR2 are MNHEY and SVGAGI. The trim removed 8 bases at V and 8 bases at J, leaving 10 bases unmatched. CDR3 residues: CASGPTGGHGYTF. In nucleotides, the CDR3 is TGTGCCAGCGGCCCAACAGGGGGGCACGGCTACACCTTC.

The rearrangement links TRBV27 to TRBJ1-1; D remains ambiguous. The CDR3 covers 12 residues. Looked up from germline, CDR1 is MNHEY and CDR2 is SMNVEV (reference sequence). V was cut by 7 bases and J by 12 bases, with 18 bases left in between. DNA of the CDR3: TGTGCCAGCAAAGACCCCAGGCTAAGGACTTTCTTT. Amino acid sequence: CASKDPRLRTFF.

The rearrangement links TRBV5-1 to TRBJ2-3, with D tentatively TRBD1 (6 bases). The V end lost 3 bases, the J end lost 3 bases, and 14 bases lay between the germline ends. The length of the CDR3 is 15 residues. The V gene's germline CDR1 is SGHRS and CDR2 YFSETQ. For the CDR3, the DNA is TGCGCCAGCAGCTCACAGGGAACTGGGACAGATACGCAGTATTTT. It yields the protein CASSSQGTGTDTQYF.

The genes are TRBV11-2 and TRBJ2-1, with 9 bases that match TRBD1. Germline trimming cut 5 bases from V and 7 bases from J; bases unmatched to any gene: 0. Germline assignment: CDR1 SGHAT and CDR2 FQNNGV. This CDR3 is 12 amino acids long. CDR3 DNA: TGTGCCAGCAGCGACAGGGGGAATGAGCAGTTCTTC. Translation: CASSDRGNEQFF.

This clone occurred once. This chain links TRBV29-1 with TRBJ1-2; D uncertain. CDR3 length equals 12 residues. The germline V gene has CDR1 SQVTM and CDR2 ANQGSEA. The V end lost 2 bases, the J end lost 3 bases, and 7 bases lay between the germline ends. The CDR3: CSVEQEDYGYTF. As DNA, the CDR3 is TGCAGCGTTGAACAGGAGGACTATGGCTACACCTTC.

The CDR3 here is CASSPATGGRLGYTF. CDR3 in DNA: TGTGCCAGCAGTCCGGCGACAGGGGGCCGGCTAGGCTACACCTTC. This chain joins TRBV28 and TRBJ1-2; 10 positions agree with TRBD1. Losses at the gene ends were 5 bases for V and 8 bases for J; bases not matched to a gene: 11. The CDR3 is 15 residues long. CDR1 MDHEN and CDR2 SYDVKM come from the germline V gene.

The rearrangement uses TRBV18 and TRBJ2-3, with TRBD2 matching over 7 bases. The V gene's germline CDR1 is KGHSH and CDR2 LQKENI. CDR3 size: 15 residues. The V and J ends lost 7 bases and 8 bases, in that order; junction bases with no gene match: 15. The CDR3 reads CASYKERGNFGTQYF. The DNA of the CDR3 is TGTGCCAGCTATAAAGAGCGGGGTAATTTTGGTACGCAGTATTTT.

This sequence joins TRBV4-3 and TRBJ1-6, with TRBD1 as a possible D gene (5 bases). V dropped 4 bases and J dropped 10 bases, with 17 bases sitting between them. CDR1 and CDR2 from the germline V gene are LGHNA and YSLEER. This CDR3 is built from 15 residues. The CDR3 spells CASSRREGSGSPLHF. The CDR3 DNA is TGCGCCAGCAGCCGTCGGGAGGGGTCAGGCTCACCCCTCCACTTT.

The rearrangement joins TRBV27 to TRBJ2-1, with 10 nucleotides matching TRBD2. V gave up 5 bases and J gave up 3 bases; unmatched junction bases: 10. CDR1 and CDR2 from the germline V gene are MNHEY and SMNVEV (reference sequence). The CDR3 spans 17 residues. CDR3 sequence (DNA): TGTGCCAGCAGTCCAAAGCCGGGACTAGCGATCTACAATGAGCAGTTCTTC. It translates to CASSPKPGLAIYNEQFF.

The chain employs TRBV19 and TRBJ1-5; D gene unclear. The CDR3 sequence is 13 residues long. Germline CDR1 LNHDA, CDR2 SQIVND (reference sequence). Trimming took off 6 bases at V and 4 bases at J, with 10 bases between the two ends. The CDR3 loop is CASRAMENQPQHF. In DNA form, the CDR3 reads TGTGCCAGTAGGGCGATGGAGAATCAGCCCCAGCATTTT.

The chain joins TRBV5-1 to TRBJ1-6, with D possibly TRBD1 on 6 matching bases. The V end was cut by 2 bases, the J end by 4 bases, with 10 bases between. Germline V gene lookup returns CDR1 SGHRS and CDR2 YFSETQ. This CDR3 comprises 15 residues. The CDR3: CASSFLDRYNSPLHF. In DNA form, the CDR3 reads TGCGCCAGCAGCTTCCTAGACAGGTATAATTCACCCCTCCACTTT.

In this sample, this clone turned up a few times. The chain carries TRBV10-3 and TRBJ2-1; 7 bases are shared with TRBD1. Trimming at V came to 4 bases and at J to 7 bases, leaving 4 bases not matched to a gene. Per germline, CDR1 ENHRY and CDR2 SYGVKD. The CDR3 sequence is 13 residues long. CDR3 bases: TGTGCCATCAGTGGACAGGGTATGAATGAGCAGTTCTTC. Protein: CAISGQGMNEQFF.

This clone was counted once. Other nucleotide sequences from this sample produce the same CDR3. DNA of the CDR3: TGCGCCAGCAGCCTAGGGGGTGAGCAGTTCTTC. It codes for CASSLGGEQFF. The J gene is TRBJ2-1, the V gene TRBV5-1, with a tentative D call TRBD1 (6 bases). Per germline, CDR1 SGHRS and CDR2 YFSETQ. Trimming stripped 4 bases from V and 9 bases from J, with 8 bases between. The CDR3 covers 11 residues.

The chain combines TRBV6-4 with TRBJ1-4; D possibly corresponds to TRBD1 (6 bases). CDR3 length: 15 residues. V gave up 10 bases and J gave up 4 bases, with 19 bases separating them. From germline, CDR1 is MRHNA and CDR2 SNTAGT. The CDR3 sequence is CANLAPDSYNEKLFF. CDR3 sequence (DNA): TGTGCCAACCTAGCACCGGACAGCTATAATGAAAAACTGTTTTTT.

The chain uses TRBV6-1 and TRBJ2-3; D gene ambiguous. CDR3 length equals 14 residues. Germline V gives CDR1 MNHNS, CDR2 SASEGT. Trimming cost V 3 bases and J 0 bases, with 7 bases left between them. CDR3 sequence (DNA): TGTGCCAGCAGTGATATCGTCAGCACAGATACGCAGTATTTT. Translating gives CASSDIVSTDTQYF.

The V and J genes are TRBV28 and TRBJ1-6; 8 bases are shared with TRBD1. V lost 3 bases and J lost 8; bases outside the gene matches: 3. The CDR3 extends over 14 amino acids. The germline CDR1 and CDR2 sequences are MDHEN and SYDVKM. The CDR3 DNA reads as TGTGCCAGCAGTTTGGGGACAGGATATTCACCCCTCCACTTT. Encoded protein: CASSLGTGYSPLHF.

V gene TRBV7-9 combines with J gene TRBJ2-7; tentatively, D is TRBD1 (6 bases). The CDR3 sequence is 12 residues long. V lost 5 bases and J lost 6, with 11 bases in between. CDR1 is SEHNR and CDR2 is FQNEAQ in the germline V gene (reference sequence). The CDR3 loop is CASSPGTFEQYF. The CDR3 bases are TGTGCCAGCAGCCCCGGGACATTCGAGCAGTACTTC.

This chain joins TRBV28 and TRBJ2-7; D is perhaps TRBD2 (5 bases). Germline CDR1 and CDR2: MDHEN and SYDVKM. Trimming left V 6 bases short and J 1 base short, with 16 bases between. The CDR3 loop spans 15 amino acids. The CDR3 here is CASSPGSGKSYEQYF. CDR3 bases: TGTGCCAGCAGCCCGGGGAGCGGAAAGTCCTACGAGCAGTACTTC. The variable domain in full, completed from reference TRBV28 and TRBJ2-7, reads DVKVTQSSRYLVKRTGEKVFLECVQDMDHENMFWYRQDPGLGLRLIYFSYDVKMKEKGDIPEGYSVSREKKERFSLILESASTNQTSMYLCASSPGSGKSYEQYFGPGTRLTVT.

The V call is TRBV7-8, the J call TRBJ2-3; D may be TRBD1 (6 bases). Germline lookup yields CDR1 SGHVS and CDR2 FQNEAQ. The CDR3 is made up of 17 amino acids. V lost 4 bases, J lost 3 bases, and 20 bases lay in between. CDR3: CASSSTYRVLETDTQYF. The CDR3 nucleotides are TGTGCCAGCAGCTCCACCTACAGGGTCTTAGAGACAGATACGCAGTATTTT. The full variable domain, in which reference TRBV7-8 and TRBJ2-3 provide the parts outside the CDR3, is GAGVSQSPRYKVAKRGQDVALRCDPISGHVSLFWYQQALGQGPEFLTYFQNEAQLDKSGLPSDRFFAERPEGSVSTLKIQRTQQEDSAVYLCASSSTYRVLETDTQYFGPGTRLTVL.

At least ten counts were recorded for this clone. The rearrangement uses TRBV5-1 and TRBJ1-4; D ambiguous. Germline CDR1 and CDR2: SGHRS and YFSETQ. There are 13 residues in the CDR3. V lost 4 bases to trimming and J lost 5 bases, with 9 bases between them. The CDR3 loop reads CASSLSGNEKLFF. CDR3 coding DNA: TGCGCCAGCAGCCTAAGCGGGAATGAAAAACTGTTTTTT.